This is a list of T cell receptor beta chains from one sample in a study of patients and donors after allogeneic stem cell transplantation. Using its own MiXCR run on the RT-PCR reads, TCRdb lists one record per CDR3 protein. In the table there are approximately 140,000 distinct CDR3 sequences, about 36% of which are singletons. Material for sequencing was blood, either unsorted or a sorted T cell fraction (not recorded which). These receptors were taken from a human donor who was either an allogeneic HSCT recipient or a stem cell or donor lymphocyte infusion donor (not recorded which). It is not recorded whose cells these are; they may come from a transplant donor. CDR3s include the opening cysteine and the closing phenylalanine or tryptophan. Rows give clone size only sometimes, using once, few, many, or a class for an expanded clone.

j_call | v_call | clone_size | cdr3_aa
TRBJ1-1 | TRBV6-6 | few | CASIDRGGHTEAFF
TRBJ2-1 | TRBV12-3/TRBV12-4 | . | CASAKGTQDSDYFF
TRBJ1-3 | TRBV12-3/TRBV12-4 | few | CASSFGGRVGNTIYF
TRBJ2-2 | TRBV10-3 | . | CAIRSGGTNTGELFF
TRBJ1-3 | TRBV5-1 | . | CASSGGQGEFRSGNTIYF
TRBJ1-2 | TRBV27 | many | CASRSDWGYTF
TRBJ2-4 | TRBV7-2 | . | CASRSAARDIQYF
TRBJ1-2 | TRBV6-2/TRBV6-3 | few | CASGQGTYGYTF
TRBJ1-1 | TRBV5-1 | . | CASSLGTGGTEAFF
TRBJ1-6 | TRBV9 | . | CASSTQTGNSPLHF
TRBJ1-1 | TRBV11-2 | . | CASSPSPGAHTEAFF
TRBJ1-3 | TRBV12-3/TRBV12-4 | many | CASSLHGDTIYF
TRBJ2-3 | TRBV4-2 | few | CASSLTADTQYF
TRBJ2-5 | TRBV7-2 | few | CASSLRADQETQYF
TRBJ1-2 | TRBV5-1 | few | CASSLEAGGPYGYTF
TRBJ2-1 | TRBV20-1 | . | CSAESRSSYNEQFF
TRBJ1-1 | TRBV7-2 | . | CASSSLGQGYTEAFF
TRBJ2-5 | TRBV24-1 | few | CATSAQDRGETQYF
TRBJ1-4 | TRBV12-3/TRBV12-4 | many | CASSLGGGELEKLFF
TRBJ1-6 | TRBV5-1 | many | CASADPNSPLHF
TRBJ2-1 | TRBV5-1 | few | CASREGGNEQFF
TRBJ1-2 | TRBV4-3 | . | CASSQPPLGGYTF
TRBJ2-1 | TRBV12-3/TRBV12-4 | . | CASTLGQSSYNEQFF
TRBJ1-5 | TRBV29-1 | few | CSACSVLFGGNQPQHF
TRBJ1-2 | TRBV6-5 | . | CASTPSGRGDGYTF
TRBJ1-1 | TRBV12-3/TRBV12-4 | . | CASSLAQDTEAFF
TRBJ2-2 | TRBV27 | few | CASSQKTRELFF
TRBJ1-1 | TRBV7-9 | . | CASSLVEFDTEAFF
TRBJ2-7 | TRBV10-3 | . | CAISEPGQIRYEQYF
TRBJ2-3 | TRBV20-1 | . | CSALRGTGMWDTQYF
TRBJ2-3 | TRBV7-8 | once | CASSLARAGAPGTQYF
TRBJ1-1 | TRBV29-1 | . | CSVEAGGGTEAFF
TRBJ2-5 | TRBV7-3 | . | CASSLIQGETQYF
TRBJ2-7 | TRBV4-3 | . | CASSHGTGGGEQYF
TRBJ1-2 | TRBV3-1 | few | CASSQGGGDNYGYTF
TRBJ1-2 | TRBV6-6 | few | CASSYSTEALTGVGYGYTF
TRBJ2-1 | TRBV11-3 | . | CASSSGTNEQFF
TRBJ1-1 | TRBV3-1 | few | CASSPTDRLNTEAFF
TRBJ1-1 | TRBV12-3/TRBV12-4 | many | CASSLGGPEAFF
TRBJ2-5 | TRBV12-3/TRBV12-4 | . | CASSLAADGQETQYF
TRBJ1-2 | TRBV12-3/TRBV12-4 | . | CASSWADGYGYNF
TRBJ1-6 | TRBV28 | . | CASSFSGGFNADNSPLHF